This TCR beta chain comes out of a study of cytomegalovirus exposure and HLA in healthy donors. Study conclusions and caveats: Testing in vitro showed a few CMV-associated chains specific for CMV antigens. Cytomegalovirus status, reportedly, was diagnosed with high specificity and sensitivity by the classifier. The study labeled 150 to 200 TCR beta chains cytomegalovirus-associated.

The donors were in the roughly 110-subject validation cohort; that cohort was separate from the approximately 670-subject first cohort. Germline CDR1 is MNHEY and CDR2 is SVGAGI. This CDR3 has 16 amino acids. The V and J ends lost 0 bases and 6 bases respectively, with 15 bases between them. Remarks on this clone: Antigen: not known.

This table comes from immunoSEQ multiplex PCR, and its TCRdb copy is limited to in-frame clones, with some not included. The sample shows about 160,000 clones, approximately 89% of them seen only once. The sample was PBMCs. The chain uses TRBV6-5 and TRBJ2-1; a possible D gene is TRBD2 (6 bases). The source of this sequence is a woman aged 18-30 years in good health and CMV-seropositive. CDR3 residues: CASSYSMEGVRNEQFF. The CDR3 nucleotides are TGTGCCAGCAGTTACTCGATGGAGGGTGTGCGCAATGAGCAGTTCTTC.